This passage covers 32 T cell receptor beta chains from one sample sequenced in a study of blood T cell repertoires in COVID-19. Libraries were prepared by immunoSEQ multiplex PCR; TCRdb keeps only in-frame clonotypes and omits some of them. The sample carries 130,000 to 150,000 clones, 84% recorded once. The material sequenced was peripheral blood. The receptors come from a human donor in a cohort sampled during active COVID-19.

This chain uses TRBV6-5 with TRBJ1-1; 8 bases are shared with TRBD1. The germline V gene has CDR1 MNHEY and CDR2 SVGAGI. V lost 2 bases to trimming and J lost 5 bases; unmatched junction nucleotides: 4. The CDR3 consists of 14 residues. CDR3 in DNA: TGTGCCAGCAGTTACGGACAGGGCGGGACTGAAGCTTTCTTT. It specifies CASSYGQGGTEAFF.

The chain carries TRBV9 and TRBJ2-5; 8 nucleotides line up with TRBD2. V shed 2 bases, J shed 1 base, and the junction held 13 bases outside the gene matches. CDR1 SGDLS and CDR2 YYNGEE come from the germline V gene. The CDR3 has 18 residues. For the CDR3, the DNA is TGTGCCAGCAGCGTTTCGGCTCAAATCGGGGGGGCCCAAGAGACCCAGTACTTC. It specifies CASSVSAQIGGAQETQYF.

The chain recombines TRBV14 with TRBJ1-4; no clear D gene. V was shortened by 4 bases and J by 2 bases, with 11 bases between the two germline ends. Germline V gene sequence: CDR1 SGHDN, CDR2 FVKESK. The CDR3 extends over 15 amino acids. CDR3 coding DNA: TGTGCCAGCAGCCTCCGATTCGGGACTAATGAAAAACTGTTTTTT. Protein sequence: CASSLRFGTNEKLFF.

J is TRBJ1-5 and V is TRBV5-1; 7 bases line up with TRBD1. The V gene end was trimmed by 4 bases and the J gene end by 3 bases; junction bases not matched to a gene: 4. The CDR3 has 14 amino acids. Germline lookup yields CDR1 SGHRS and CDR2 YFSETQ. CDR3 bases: TGCGCCAGCAGCCCGGGACAGCCCAATCAGCCCCAGCATTTT. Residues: CASSPGQPNQPQHF.

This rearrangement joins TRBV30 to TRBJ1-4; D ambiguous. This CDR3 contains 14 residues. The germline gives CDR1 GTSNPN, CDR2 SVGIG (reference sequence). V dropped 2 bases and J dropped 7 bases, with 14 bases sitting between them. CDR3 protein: CAWSRPGKSEKLFF. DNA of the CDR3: TGTGCCTGGAGTAGGCCGGGGAAGTCTGAAAAACTGTTTTTT.

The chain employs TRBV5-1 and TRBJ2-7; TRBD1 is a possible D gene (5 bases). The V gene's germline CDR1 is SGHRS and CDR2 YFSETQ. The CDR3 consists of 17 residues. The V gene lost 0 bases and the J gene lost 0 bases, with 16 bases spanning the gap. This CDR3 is CASSLAIDSLISYEQYF. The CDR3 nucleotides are TGCGCCAGCAGCTTGGCCATAGACAGCCTGATCTCCTACGAGCAGTACTTC.

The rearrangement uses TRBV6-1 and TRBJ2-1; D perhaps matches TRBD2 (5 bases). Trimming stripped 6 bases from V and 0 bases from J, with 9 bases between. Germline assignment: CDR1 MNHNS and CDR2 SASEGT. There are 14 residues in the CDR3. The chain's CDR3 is CASSGVASYNEQFF. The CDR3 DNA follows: TGTGCCAGCAGCGGGGTTGCCTCCTACAATGAGCAGTTCTTC.

CDR3 sequence: CASSEAPSGGNEQFF. The CDR3 bases are TGTGCCAGCAGTGAAGCGCCTAGCGGGGGCAATGAGCAGTTCTTC. This sequence joins TRBV6-1 and TRBJ2-1, with TRBD2 identical over 10 bases. V trimming: 0 bases; J trimming: 6 bases; junction bases outside the gene matches: 2. CDR3 length: 15 residues. Per germline, CDR1 MNHNS and CDR2 SASEGT.

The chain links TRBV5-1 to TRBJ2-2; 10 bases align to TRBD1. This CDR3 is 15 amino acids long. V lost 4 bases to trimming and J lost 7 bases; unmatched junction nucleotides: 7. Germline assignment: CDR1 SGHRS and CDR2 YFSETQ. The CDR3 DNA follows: TGCGCCAGCAGCCAGGGACAGGGGTGGATCGGGGAGCTGTTTTTT. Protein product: CASSQGQGWIGELFF. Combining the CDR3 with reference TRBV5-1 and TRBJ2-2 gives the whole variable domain KAGVTQTPRYLIKTRGQQVTLSCSPISGHRSVSWYQQTPGQGLQFLFEYFSETQRNKGNFPGRFSGRQFSNSRSEMNVSTLELGDSALYLCASSQGQGWIGELFFGEGSRLTVL.

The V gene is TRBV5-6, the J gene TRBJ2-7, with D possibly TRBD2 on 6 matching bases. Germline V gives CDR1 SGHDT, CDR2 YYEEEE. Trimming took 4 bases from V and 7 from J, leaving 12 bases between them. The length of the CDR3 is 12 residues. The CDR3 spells CASSQGRGEQYF. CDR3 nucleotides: TGTGCCAGCAGCCAGGGTCGGGGGGAGCAGTACTTC. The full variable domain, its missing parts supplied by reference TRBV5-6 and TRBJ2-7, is DAGVTQSPTHLIKTRGQQVTLRCSPKSGHDTVSWYQQALGQGPQFIFQYYEEEERQRGNFPDRFSGHQFPNYSSELNVNALLLGDSALYLCASSQGRGEQYFGPGTRLTVT.

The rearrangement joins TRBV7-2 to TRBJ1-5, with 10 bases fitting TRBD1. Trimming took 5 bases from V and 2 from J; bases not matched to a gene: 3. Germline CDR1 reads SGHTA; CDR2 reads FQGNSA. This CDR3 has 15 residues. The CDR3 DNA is TGTGCCAGCAGCCGGGACAGGGGAGGCAATCAGCCCCAGCATTTT. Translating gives CASSRDRGGNQPQHF.

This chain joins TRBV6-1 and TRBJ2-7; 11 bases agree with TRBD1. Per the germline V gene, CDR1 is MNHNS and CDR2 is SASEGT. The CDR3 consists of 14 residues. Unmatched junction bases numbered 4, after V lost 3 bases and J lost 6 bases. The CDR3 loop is CASSDRTGGPEQYF. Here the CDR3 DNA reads TGTGCCAGCAGTGACCGGACAGGGGGCCCCGAGCAGTACTTC.

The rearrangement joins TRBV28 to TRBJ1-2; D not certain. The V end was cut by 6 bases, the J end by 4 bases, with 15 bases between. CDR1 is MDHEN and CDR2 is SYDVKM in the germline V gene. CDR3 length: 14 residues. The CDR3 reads CASSLFSRVYGYTF. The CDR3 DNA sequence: TGTGCCAGCAGCCTTTTCTCACGGGTCTATGGCTACACCTTC.

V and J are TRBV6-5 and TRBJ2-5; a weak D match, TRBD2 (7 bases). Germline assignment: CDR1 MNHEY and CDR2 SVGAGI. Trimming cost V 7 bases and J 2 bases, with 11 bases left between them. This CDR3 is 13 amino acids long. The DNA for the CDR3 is TGTGCCAGCATGAGGGGGGGTCAAGAGACCCAGTACTTC. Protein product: CASMRGGQETQYF.

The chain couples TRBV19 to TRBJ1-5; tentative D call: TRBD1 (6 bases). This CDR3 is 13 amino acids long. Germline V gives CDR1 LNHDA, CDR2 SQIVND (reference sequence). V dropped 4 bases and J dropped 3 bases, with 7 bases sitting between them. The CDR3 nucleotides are TGTGCCAGTAGTAGGACAGACAATCAGCCCCAGCATTTT. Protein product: CASSRTDNQPQHF.

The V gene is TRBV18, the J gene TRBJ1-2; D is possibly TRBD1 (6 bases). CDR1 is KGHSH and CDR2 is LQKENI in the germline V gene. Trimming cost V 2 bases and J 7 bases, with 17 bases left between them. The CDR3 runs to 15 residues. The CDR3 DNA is TGTGCCAGCTCACCATTGCAGGGGATAGATAGTGGCTACACCTTC. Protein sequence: CASSPLQGIDSGYTF.

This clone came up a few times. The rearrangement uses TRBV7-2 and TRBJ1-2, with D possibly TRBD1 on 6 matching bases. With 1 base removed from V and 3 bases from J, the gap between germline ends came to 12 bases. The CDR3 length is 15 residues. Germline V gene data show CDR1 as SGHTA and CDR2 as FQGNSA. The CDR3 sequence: CASSLVGGADYGYTF. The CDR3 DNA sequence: TGTGCCAGCAGCTTAGTGGGGGGGGCGGACTATGGCTACACCTTC.

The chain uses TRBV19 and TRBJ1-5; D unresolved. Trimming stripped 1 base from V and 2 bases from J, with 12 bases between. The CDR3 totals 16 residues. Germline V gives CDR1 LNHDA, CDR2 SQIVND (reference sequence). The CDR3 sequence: CASSIAGGRGNQPQHF. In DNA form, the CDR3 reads TGTGCCAGTAGTATAGCCGGAGGGCGAGGCAATCAGCCCCAGCATTTT. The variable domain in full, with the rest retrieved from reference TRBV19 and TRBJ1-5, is DGGITQSPKYLFRKEGQNVTLSCEQNLNHDAMYWYRQDPGQGLRLIYYSQIVNDFQKGDIAEGYSVSREKKESFPLTVTSAQKNPTAFYLCASSIAGGRGNQPQHFGDGTRLSIL.

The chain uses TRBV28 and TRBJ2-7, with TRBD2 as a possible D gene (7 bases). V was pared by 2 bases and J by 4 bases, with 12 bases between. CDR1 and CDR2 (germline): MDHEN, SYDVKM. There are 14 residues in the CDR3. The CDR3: CASSLGGRGYEQYF. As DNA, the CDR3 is TGTGCCAGCAGTTTAGGGGGGAGGGGGTACGAGCAGTACTTC.

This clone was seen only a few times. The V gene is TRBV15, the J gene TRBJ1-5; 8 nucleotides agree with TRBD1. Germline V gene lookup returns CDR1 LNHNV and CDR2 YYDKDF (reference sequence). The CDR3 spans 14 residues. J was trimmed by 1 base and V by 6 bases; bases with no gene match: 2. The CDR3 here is CATSRQGSNQPQHF. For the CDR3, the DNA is TGTGCCACCAGTAGACAGGGGAGCAATCAGCCCCAGCATTTT.

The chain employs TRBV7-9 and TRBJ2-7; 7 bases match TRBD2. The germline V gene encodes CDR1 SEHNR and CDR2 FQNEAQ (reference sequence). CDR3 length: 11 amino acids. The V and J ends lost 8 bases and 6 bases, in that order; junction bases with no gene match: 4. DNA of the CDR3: TGTGCCAGCGCAAGGGAGGGCGAGCAGTACTTC. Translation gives CASAREGEQYF.

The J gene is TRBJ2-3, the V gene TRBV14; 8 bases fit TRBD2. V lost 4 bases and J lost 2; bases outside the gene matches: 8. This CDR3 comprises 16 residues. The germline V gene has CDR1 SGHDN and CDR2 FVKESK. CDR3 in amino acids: CASSRGRGGPTDTQYF. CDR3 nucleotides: TGTGCCAGCAGCCGGGGGCGCGGGGGGCCCACAGATACGCAGTATTTT.

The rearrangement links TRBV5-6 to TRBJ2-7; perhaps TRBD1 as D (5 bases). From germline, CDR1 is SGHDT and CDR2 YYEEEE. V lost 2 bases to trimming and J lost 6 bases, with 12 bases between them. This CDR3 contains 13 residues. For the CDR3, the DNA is TGTGCCAGCAGCTTCCCCACAGGAACCGAGCAGTACTTC. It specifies CASSFPTGTEQYF.

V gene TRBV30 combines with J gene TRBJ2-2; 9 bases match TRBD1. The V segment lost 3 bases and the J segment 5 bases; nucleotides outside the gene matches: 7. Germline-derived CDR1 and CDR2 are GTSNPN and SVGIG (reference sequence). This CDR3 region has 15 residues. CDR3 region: CAWRGQGVRTGELFF. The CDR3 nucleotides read TGTGCCTGGAGGGGACAGGGAGTTCGAACCGGGGAGCTGTTTTTT.

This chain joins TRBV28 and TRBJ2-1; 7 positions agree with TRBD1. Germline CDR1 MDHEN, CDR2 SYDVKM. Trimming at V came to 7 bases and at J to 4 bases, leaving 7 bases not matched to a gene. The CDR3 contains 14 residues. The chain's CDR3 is CASTFRGTYNEQFF. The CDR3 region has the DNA TGTGCCAGCACCTTCAGGGGGACGTACAATGAGCAGTTCTTC.

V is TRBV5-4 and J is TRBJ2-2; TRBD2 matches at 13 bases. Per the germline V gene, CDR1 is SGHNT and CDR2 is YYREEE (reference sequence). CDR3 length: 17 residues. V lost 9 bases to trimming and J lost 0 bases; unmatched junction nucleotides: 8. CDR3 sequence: CATASGTSGANTGELFF. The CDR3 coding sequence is TGTGCCACGGCGAGCGGGACTAGCGGGGCGAACACCGGGGAGCTGTTTTTT.

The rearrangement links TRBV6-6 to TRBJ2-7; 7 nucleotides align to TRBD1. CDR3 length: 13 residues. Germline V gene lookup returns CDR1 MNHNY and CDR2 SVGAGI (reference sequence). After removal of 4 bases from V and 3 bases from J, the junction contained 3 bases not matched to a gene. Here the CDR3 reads CASSSGTDYEQYF. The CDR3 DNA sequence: TGTGCCAGCAGTTCCGGGACAGACTACGAGCAGTACTTC.

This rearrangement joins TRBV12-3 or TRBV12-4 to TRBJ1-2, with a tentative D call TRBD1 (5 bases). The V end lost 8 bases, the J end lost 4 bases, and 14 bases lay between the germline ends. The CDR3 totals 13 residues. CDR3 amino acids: CASAPGEIYGYTF. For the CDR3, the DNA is TGTGCCAGCGCTCCGGGGGAAATCTATGGCTACACCTTC.

The CDR3 DNA is TGTGCCAGCAGCGCCCTTAGAGCCGCCCTACCCGGGGAGCTGTTTTTT. This translates into CASSALRAALPGELFF. The chain has TRBV9 and TRBJ2-2; D uncertain. Germline CDR1 SGDLS, CDR2 YYNGEE. The V end lost 3 bases, the J end lost 6 bases, and 18 bases lay between the germline ends. CDR3 length equals 16 residues. Looking up the rest from reference TRBV9 and TRBJ2-2 gives the full variable domain: DSGVTQTPKHLITATGQRVTLRCSPRSGDLSVYWYQQSLDQGLQFLIQYYNGEERAKGNILERFSAQQFPDLHSELNLSSLELGDSALYFCASSALRAALPGELFFGEGSRLTVL.

CDR3 DNA sequence: TGTGCCAGCAGTCCGGGACAGGGAAGTCTCTATGGCTACACCTTC. This sequence encodes CASSPGQGSLYGYTF. The V and J genes are TRBV2 and TRBJ1-2; TRBD1 matches at 9 bases. The CDR3 sequence is 15 residues long. Trimming at V came to 5 bases and at J to 4 bases, leaving 8 bases not matched to a gene. Germline V gives CDR1 SNHLY, CDR2 FYNNEI.

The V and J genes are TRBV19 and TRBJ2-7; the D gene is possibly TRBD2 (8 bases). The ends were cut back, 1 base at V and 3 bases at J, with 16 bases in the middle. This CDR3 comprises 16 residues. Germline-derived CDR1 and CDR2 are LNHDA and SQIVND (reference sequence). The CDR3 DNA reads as TGTGCCAGTAGTATAGCCGGGGGGGCAGGGGGCTACGAGCAGTACTTC. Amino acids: CASSIAGGAGGYEQYF.

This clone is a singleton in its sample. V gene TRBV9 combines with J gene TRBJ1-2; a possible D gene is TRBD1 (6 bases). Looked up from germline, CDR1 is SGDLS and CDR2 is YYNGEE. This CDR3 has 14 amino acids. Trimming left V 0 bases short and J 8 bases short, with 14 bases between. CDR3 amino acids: CASSVAVGAGGYTF. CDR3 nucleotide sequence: TGTGCCAGCAGCGTAGCCGTGGGGGCTGGAGGCTACACCTTC.